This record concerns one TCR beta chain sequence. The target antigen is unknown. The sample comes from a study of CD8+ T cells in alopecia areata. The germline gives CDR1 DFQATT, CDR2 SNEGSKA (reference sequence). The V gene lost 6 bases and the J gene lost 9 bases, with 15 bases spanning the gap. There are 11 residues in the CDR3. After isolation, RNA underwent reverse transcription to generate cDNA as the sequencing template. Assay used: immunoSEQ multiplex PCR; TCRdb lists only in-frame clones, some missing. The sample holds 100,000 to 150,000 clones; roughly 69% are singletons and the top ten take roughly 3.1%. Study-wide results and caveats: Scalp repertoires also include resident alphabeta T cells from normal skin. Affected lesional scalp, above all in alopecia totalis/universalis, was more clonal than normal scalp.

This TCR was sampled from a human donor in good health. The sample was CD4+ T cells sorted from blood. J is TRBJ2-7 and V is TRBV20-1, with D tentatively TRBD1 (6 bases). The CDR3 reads CSAPTGNGQYF. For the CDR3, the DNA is TGCAGTGCCCCGACAGGCAACGGGCAGTACTTC.